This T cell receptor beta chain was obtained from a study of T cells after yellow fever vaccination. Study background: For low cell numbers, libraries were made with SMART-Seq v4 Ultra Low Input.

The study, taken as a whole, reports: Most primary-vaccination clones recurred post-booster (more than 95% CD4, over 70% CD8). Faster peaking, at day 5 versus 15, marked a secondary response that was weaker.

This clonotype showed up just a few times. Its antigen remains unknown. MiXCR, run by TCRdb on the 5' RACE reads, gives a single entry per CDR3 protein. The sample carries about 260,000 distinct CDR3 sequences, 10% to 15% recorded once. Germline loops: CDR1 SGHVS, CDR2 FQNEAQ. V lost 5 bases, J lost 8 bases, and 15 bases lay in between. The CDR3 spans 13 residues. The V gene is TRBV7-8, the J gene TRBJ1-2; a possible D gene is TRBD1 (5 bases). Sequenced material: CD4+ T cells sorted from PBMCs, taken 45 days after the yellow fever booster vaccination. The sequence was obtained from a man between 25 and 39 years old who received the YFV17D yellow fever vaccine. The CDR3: CASSLTVRGGYTF. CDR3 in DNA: TGTGCCAGCAGCCTCACGGTTCGGGGGGGCTACACCTTC.